This note documents a single T cell receptor beta chain sequence. No antigen is known for it. No per-base quality is available; no much larger clone lies one base away. The sample originates from a study of blood T cell repertoires in COVID-19 (dated by TCRdb to about 2020). Looking at the study overall: Collaborator samples came from the United States, Italy and Spain and covered acute and convalescent phases of COVID-19. Where available, HLA class I and class II types were taken from metadata supplied by the sample provider and were not determined by assay-based typing. The sample metadata nearly always contained a de-identified subject ID, COVID-19 status, age in years and sex. The dataset comprised deeply sampled blood TCRbeta repertoires from subjects exposed to, actively infected with, or recovered from COVID-19. The repertoires were released in a freely available public database meant as a resource for research on the immune response to SARS-CoV-2. The material from the prospective study consisted of cDNA or gDNA derived from T cells, B-cell-depleted T cells, or PBMCs. The samples were drawn from the first 160 participants of the ongoing ImmuneRACE study and from some 1,300 subjects provided by 6 global collaborators.

The collaborating institutions used their own protocols to collect whole blood in K2EDTA tubes. Collaborator samples were shipped for TCRbeta analysis as frozen whole blood, isolated PBMCs, or DNA extracted from either sample type. TCRbeta CDR3 regions were amplified from genomic DNA by means of the immunoSEQ Assay, a bias-controlled multiplex PCR. The original methods were these. Within the assay, amplification of reference gene primers was used to estimate how many nucleated cells each sample contained. To quantify the absolute abundance of each unique TCRbeta CDR3 rearrangement, sequence reads were collapsed and filtered. For each sample, productive Simpson clonality was calculated as the square root of Simpson's diversity index over productive rearrangements. TCRdb carries this immuneACCESS record with in-frame sequences only. Its versions omit some clonotypes, under half of them owing to an unresolved V gene in the studies checked, with the rest unexplained. V and J calls and clone size come straight from that table; D and trimming were deduced from the DNA. This sample comprises 50,000 or so clones, more than 75% of them detected only once. The leading ten clones occupy 6.5% of the sample.

Results and caveats for the whole study, not just this receptor: Clinical and demographic metadata were provided uncurated, with the amount varying by source and participant.

Taken from cysteine to phenylalanine, the CDR3 has 14 residues. Only the CDR3 DNA stays, 42 bases, in frame from base 1. Sequences LGHNA (CDR1) and YSLEER (CDR2) are obtained from the germline V gene. The V and J ends are trimmed by 1 base and 2 bases, leaving 9 bases between them. The sequenced sample consisted of peripheral blood. The receptor was isolated from a man aged 50-60 years with active COVID-19. Here the chain combines TRBV4-3 and TRBJ2-7, with the D gene call left open. CDR3 region: CASSQVLAAYEQYF. In nucleotide form, the sequence is TGCGCCAGCAGCCAAGTTTTGGCAGCCTACGAGCAGTACTTC.